One and the same sample provided the 16 T cell receptor beta chains below, sequenced in a study of blood T cells in healthy people across ages. A J-beta primer mix and a sample-barcoded 5' primer were used in a second PCR of about 7 to 12 cycles. TCRdb processed the 5' RACE reads anew with MiXCR; each CDR3 protein has one entry. The sample consists of over 500,000 distinct CDR3 sequences, 52% of them appearing once. The sequenced material came from blood. These receptors were collected from a woman older than 75 in good health.

The chain uses TRBV7-6 and TRBJ2-2, with 12 nucleotides matching TRBD2. V lost 3 bases to trimming and J lost 0 bases; unmatched junction nucleotides: 8. The CDR3 is made up of 19 amino acids. CDR1 SGHVS and CDR2 FNYEAQ come from the germline V gene. The CDR3 DNA reads TGTGCCAGCAGCTTTAAACCACTAGCGGGGGGAGCGAACACCGGGGAGCTGTTTTTT. Translation gives CASSFKPLAGGANTGELFF.

This clonotype showed up just a few times. This chain connects TRBV20-1 to TRBJ2-3; D possibly corresponds to TRBD2 (5 bases). Between the trimmed V and J ends, which lost 6 bases and 4 bases, there was a span of 14 bases. Germline V gene sequence: CDR1 DFQATT, CDR2 SNEGSKA (reference sequence). CDR3 size: 13 residues. CDR3 nucleotides: TGCAGTGCCGAGGGTGGTAGTTCAGATACGCAGTATTTT. Its protein is CSAEGGSSDTQYF.

This clonotype has just one count. This chain joins TRBV29-1 and TRBJ2-1; no definite D call. Trimming took off 6 bases at V and 7 bases at J, with 25 bases between the two ends. Germline CDR1 is SQVTM and CDR2 is ANQGSEA. CDR3 size: 16 residues. The CDR3 nucleotides read TGCAGCGTGGACCGACCTGGGCCTTGGGGTAAGAATGAGCAGTTCTTC. This encodes CSVDRPGPWGKNEQFF.

At least ten counts were recorded for this clonotype. V usage is TRBV29-1 and J usage is TRBJ2-7; 7 bases line up with TRBD1. The J segment lost 4 bases and the V segment lost 7 bases, leaving 7 bases of the junction unmatched. Germline assignment: CDR1 SQVTM and CDR2 ANQGSEA. This CDR3 is 12 amino acids long. CDR3 in amino acids: CSARRDSYEQYF. The CDR3 DNA reads as TGCAGCGCCCGCCGGGACAGTTACGAGCAGTACTTC.

V gene TRBV19 combines with J gene TRBJ2-1; 9 nucleotides line up with TRBD1. J lost 2 bases, V lost 1 base, and 6 bases had no gene match. The CDR3 has 17 residues. The germline gives CDR1 LNHDA, CDR2 SQIVND (reference sequence). The CDR3, as DNA: TGTGCCAGTAGTATAGGTCTGACAGGGGGGCCCTACAATGAGCAGTTCTTC. It encodes CASSIGLTGGPYNEQFF.

With respect to this clonotype: A much larger clone lies a single base off, so this may be a read error. The chain employs TRBV20-1 and TRBJ2-7; 7 bases agree with TRBD2. With V trimmed by 4 bases and J by 2 bases, 5 bases remained unmatched. The CDR3 has 13 residues. Per germline, CDR1 DFQATT and CDR2 SNEGSKA (reference sequence). As DNA, the CDR3 is TGCAGTGCTACTAACGGGGGGACCTACGAGCAGTACTTC. Its protein product is CSATNGGTYEQYF.

The chain recombines TRBV12-5 with TRBJ1-5; D ambiguous. This CDR3 has 13 amino acids. The V gene lost 5 bases and the J gene lost 4 bases, with 9 bases spanning the gap. Germline assignment: CDR1 LGHNT and CDR2 FRNRAP. CDR3: CASGPTVNQPQHF. The DNA for the CDR3 is TGTGCTAGTGGTCCCACGGTTAATCAGCCCCAGCATTTT.

A word on this clonotype: This may arise from a read error, as a much more abundant clone is one base away. This rearrangement joins TRBV20-1 to TRBJ1-1; D perhaps matches TRBD1 (5 bases). The ends were cut back, 8 bases at V and 1 base at J, with 17 bases in the middle. This CDR3 contains 14 residues. The V gene's germline CDR1 is DFQATT and CDR2 SNEGSKA (reference sequence). The CDR3 sequence is CSTPPGGKNTEAFF. The CDR3 DNA reads TGCAGTACTCCCCCGGGGGGAAAGAACACTGAAGCTTTCTTT.

This CDR3 reads CASRGTAYNEQFF. The CDR3 DNA reads as TGTGCCAGCAGGGGGACAGCGTACAATGAGCAGTTCTTC. The chain has TRBV27 and TRBJ2-1; TRBD1 matches at 7 bases. This CDR3 has 13 residues. The J segment lost 4 bases and the V segment lost 6 bases, leaving 3 bases of the junction unmatched. Germline assignment: CDR1 MNHEY and CDR2 SMNVEV (reference sequence).

Points on this clonotype: The junction shows a germline mismatch at one end, possibly a read error. The J gene is TRBJ2-7, the V gene TRBV5-1; 8 nucleotides align to TRBD2. Germline V lookup: CDR1 SGHRS, CDR2 YFSETQ. This CDR3 region has 12 residues. The CDR3 here is CTSSGSSYEQYF. Written as DNA, the CDR3 is TGCACCAGCAGCGGGAGCTCCTACGAGCAGTACTTC.

This clonotype was detected many times. The chain has TRBV20-1 and TRBJ2-1; 12 bases line up with TRBD2. The CDR3 sequence is 14 residues long. The ends lost 6 bases at V and 9 bases at J; junction bases unmatched: 9. The germline V gene has CDR1 DFQATT and CDR2 SNEGSKA (reference sequence). CDR3 nucleotides: TGCAGTGCCGTAAGACTAGCGGGAGTAGGTGAGCAGTTCTTC. This codes for CSAVRLAGVGEQFF.

For the CDR3, the DNA is TGTGCCAGCAGTTACACACAGGGTTCCCACGAGCAGTACTTC. Translation gives CASSYTQGSHEQYF. The chain combines TRBV6-6 with TRBJ2-4, with D perhaps matching TRBD1 (6 bases). The closer fit of TRBJ2-7 to the DNA end suggests the J call may be wrong. The length of the CDR3 is 14 residues. Per germline, CDR1 MNHNY and CDR2 SVGAGI (reference sequence).

The rearrangement joins TRBV7-2 to TRBJ2-7; D possibly corresponds to TRBD2 (6 bases). Germline loops: CDR1 SGHTA, CDR2 FQGNSA. This CDR3 region has 13 residues. V was trimmed by 3 bases and J by 3 bases, leaving 9 bases between them. CDR3 sequence: CASSFVADYEQYF. Here the CDR3 DNA reads TGTGCCAGCAGCTTCGTAGCGGACTACGAGCAGTACTTC.

The chain recombines TRBV20-1 with TRBJ1-2; 8 bases map to TRBD1. The CDR3 has 16 residues. V lost 1 base, J lost 8 bases, and 15 bases stayed unmatched. CDR1 is DFQATT, CDR2 SNEGSKA, per germline (reference sequence). CDR3 sequence: CSARAWGGQGKLGYTF. CDR3 nucleotide sequence: TGCAGTGCTAGAGCCTGGGGCGGACAGGGCAAGTTGGGCTACACCTTC.

There are a few counts of this clonotype. This chain links TRBV29-1 with TRBJ2-4, with D possibly matching TRBD2 (5 bases). V was pared by 4 bases and J by 7 bases, with 11 bases between. Germline V gene sequence: CDR1 SQVTM, CDR2 ANQGSEA. This CDR3 contains 12 residues. CDR3 in amino acids: CSVGRGSNIQYF. CDR3 DNA: TGCAGCGTTGGGCGAGGGAGTAACATTCAGTACTTC.

A remark on this clonotype: Being one base from a much bigger clone, this may be a read error. The CDR3 end shows no conserved phenylalanine or tryptophan, and so a read error is likely. The rearrangement uses TRBV12-3 or TRBV12-4 and TRBJ2-3, with TRBD2 matching 7 bases. The CDR3 loop spans 15 amino acids. The trim removed 6 bases at V and 3 bases at J, leaving 9 bases unmatched. CDR3 in amino acids: CASRRGTKRTDTQYS. For the CDR3, the DNA is TGTGCCAGCAGGCGGGGGACCAAGAGAACAGATACGCAGTATTCT.